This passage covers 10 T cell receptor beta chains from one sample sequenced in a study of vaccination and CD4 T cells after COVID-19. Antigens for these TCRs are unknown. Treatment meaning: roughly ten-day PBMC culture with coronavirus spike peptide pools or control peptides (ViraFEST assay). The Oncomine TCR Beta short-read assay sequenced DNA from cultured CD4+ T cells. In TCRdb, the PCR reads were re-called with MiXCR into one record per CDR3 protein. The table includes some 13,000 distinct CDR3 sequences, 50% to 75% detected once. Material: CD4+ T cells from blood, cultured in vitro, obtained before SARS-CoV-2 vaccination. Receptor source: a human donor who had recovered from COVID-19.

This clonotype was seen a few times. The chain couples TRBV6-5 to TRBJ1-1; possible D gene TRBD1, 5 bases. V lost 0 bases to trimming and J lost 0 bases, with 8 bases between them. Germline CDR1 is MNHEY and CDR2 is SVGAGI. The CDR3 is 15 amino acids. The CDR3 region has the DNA TGTGCCAGCAGTTACTCGCCAGGGATGAACACTGAAGCTTTCTTT. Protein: CASSYSPGMNTEAFF.

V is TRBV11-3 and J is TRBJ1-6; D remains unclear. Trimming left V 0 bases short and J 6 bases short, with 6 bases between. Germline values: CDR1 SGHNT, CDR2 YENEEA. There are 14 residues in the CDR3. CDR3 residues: CASSLEASNSPLHF. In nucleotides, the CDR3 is TGTGCCAGCAGCTTAGAAGCCAGTAATTCACCCCTCCACTTT.

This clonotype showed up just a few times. The CDR3 sequence is CATRRGGQPNQPQHF. CDR3 bases: TGTGCCACCAGGCGGGGGGGTCAGCCTAATCAGCCCCAGCATTTT. V is TRBV19 and J is TRBJ1-5; a weak D match, TRBD1 (5 bases). Germline CDR1 LNHDA, CDR2 SQIVND (reference sequence). The CDR3 is 15 residues long. V was clipped by 10 bases and J by 4 bases, with 20 bases between them. Full variable domain (missing parts from reference TRBV19 and TRBJ1-5): DGGITQSPKYLFRKEGQNVTLSCEQNLNHDAMYWYRQDPGQGLRLIYYSQIVNDFQKGDIAEGYSVSREKKESFPLTVTSAQKNPTAFYLCATRRGGQPNQPQHFGDGTRLSIL.

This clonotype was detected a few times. In nucleotides, the CDR3 is TGCAGTGCTAGAGAATCGGGGCCCAGAGGGACCCAGTACTTC. Translating gives CSARESGPRGTQYF. The chain uses TRBV20-1 and TRBJ2-5; D tentatively reads TRBD1 or TRBD2 (5 bases each). The V end was cut by 0 bases, the J end by 7 bases, with 15 bases between. Per the germline V gene, CDR1 is DFQATT and CDR2 is SNEGSKA (reference sequence). The CDR3 sequence is 14 residues long.

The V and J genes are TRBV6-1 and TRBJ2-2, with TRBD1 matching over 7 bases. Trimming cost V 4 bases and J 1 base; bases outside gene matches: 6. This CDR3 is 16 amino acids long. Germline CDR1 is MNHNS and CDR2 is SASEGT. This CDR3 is CASSGPGTVNTGELFF. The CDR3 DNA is TGTGCCAGCAGTGGTCCCGGGACAGTGAACACCGGGGAGCTGTTTTTT.

The CDR3 DNA sequence: TGTGCCAGCAGCTTATTGACAGGGGCTGGAAACACCATATATTTT. It specifies CASSLLTGAGNTIYF. This sequence joins TRBV7-8 and TRBJ1-3; 8 nucleotides agree with TRBD1. CDR3 length: 15 amino acids. Germline CDR1 SGHVS, CDR2 FQNEAQ. The junction had 2 bases not matched to a gene; V was cut back by 2 bases and J by 2 bases.

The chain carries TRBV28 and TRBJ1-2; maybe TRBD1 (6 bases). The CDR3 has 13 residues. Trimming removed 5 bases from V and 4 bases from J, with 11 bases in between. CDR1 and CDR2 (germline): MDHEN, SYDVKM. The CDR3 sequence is CASSPQGSYGYTF. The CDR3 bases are TGTGCCAGCAGTCCCCAGGGGAGCTATGGCTACACCTTC.

The CDR3 region has the DNA TGTGCCAGCAGCTTAGTATTGGCAGGGACTGAAGCTTTCTTT. This codes for CASSLVLAGTEAFF. V usage is TRBV7-9 and J usage is TRBJ1-1; TRBD1 is a possible D gene (5 bases). V was pared by 1 base and J by 5 bases, with 11 bases between. CDR3 size: 14 residues. Germline-derived CDR1 and CDR2 are SEHNR and FQNEAQ (reference sequence).

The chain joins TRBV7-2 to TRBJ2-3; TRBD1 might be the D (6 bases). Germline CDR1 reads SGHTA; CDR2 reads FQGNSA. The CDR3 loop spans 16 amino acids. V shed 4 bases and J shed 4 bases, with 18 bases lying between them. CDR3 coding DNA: TGTGCCAGCAGCTCTGACCTTCAGGGGCGTGCAGATACGCAGTATTTT. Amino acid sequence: CASSSDLQGRADTQYF.

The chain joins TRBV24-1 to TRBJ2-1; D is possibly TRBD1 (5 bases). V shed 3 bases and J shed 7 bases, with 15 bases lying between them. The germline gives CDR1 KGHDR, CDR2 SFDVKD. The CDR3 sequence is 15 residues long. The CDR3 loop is CATSDPGHHTNEQFF. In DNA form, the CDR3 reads TGTGCCACCAGTGATCCAGGACATCATACGAATGAGCAGTTCTTC.